This T cell receptor beta chain is from a study of Ad26.COV2.S vaccination and SARS-CoV-2 variants. Points from the study as a whole: There was reportedly substantial breadth in spike-specific CD8+ and CD4+ T cell responses after vaccination.

There are a few counts of this clone. Its target is not known. Sequencing was performed with immunoSEQ multiplex PCR; in TCRdb, only in-frame clones are kept and a portion is missing. The repertoire holds roughly 320,000 clones, with around 86% as singletons. The treatment was: around 19 received Ad26.COV2.S at low or high dose, single or two shots; several received placebo; per-sample allocation not given. Specimens were obtained on day 63 following the first vaccine or placebo injection. A Boston donor was an adult aged 18-55 years. An Ad26 vector carrying the Wuhan-strain SARS-CoV-2 spike served as the vaccine. Trimming left V 2 bases short and J 0 bases short, with 18 bases between. Germline lookup yields CDR1 SGHTS and CDR2 YDEGEE. CDR3 length: 18 amino acids.

This clonotype was sampled from a person aged 18-65 years who received the Ad26.COV2.S COVID-19 vaccine or a placebo. The rearrangement joins TRBV5-8 to TRBJ1-3; D perhaps matches TRBD1 (5 bases). Sequenced material: peripheral blood, taken in a trial of Ad26.COV2.S vaccine versus placebo. CDR3 residues: CASSFTGTQTRSGNTIYF. CDR3 nucleotide sequence: TGTGCCAGCAGCTTCACCGGGACTCAGACCCGCTCTGGAAACACCATATATTTT.